The 18 T cell receptor beta chains in this list originate from one sample, sequenced in a study of low-dose radiotherapy and immunotherapy resistance in tumors. Alpha and beta chains were covered, as first-strand cDNA relied on TRAV- and TRBV-specific primers. TCR amplification used 20 to 25 PCR cycles, a constant-region primer and a V-primer adapter. Each CDR3 protein gets one entry after TCRdb re-called the reads with MiXCR. The sample yields roughly 60,000 distinct CDR3 sequences, around 25% seen once. Time point given: before trial treatment. The sample in question was PBMCs, obtained before treatment. The receptors originated from a male donor with prostate cancer.

The V gene is TRBV4-2, the J gene TRBJ2-1, with D possibly TRBD2 on 5 matching bases. This CDR3 spans 12 amino acids. In germline, CDR1 is LGHNA, CDR2 YNFKEQ. V was cut by 6 bases and J by 6 bases, with 9 bases left in between. The CDR3 coding sequence is TGTGCCAGCAGGCGGGTAGGCAATGAGCAGTTCTTC. Translated: CASRRVGNEQFF.

This clonotype was picked up a small number of times. CDR3 in amino acids: CASSLEPRSGGYTF. The CDR3 region has the DNA TGCGCCAGCAGCTTGGAGCCCCGGTCGGGGGGCTACACCTTC. V and J are TRBV5-1 and TRBJ1-2; D remains ambiguous. Trimming took 0 bases from V and 8 from J, leaving 14 bases between them. The CDR3 has 14 residues. In germline, CDR1 is SGHRS, CDR2 YFSETQ.

This clonotype was recorded at least ten times. The V gene is TRBV28, the J gene TRBJ1-2; D gene ambiguous. The CDR3 contains 15 residues. V was cut by 3 bases and J by 5 bases, with 16 bases left in between. In germline, CDR1 is MDHEN, CDR2 SYDVKM. CDR3 in amino acids: CASSFFGDTIYGYTF. CDR3 in DNA: TGTGCCAGCAGTTTTTTCGGGGATACTATTTATGGCTACACCTTC.

As for this clonotype: Given a far larger clone just one base away, this is likely a sequencing read error. This chain uses TRBV14 with TRBJ2-7; 13 bases map to TRBD2. This CDR3 spans 16 amino acids. CDR1 is SGHDN and CDR2 is FVKESK in the germline V gene. V shed 5 bases, J shed 7 bases, and the junction held 11 bases outside the gene matches. The CDR3 region has the DNA TGTGCCAGCAGCATCCGGACTAGCGGGAGCTACAATGAGCAGTACTTC. Protein sequence: CASSIRTSGSYNEQYF. The full variable domain, with the rest looked up from reference TRBV14 and TRBJ2-7, is EAGVTQFPSHSVIEKGQTVTLRCDPISGHDNLYWYRRVMGKEIKFLLHFVKESKQDESGMPNNRFLAERTGGTYSTLKVQPAELEDSGVYFCASSIRTSGSYNEQYFGPGTRLTVT.

This clonotype was seen many times. An end of the junction does not agree with germline; a read error may underlie this. The chain couples TRBV28 to TRBJ2-2; either TRBD1 or TRBD2 may supply D (5 bases each). Germline V gene sequence: CDR1 MDHEN, CDR2 SYDVKM. The CDR3 covers 14 residues. This CDR3 is CATSAGDATGELFF. The CDR3 nucleotides are TGTGCCACCAGTGCCGGGGACGCCACCGGGGAGCTGTTTTTT.

The chain recombines TRBV19 with TRBJ2-1, with D possibly matching TRBD2 (5 bases). The germline gives CDR1 LNHDA, CDR2 SQIVND (reference sequence). V lost 7 bases and J 9 bases, leaving 13 bases between the germline ends. The CDR3 runs 12 residues. DNA of the CDR3: TGTGCCAGTAACCCTCGCCGGGGTGAGCAGTTCTTC. This encodes CASNPRRGEQFF.

This clonotype was picked up many times. The rearrangement joins TRBV6-1 to TRBJ2-7; a weak D match, TRBD2 (5 bases). V was shortened by 6 bases and J by 6 bases, with 15 bases between the two germline ends. The CDR3 is 13 residues long. Germline CDR1 and CDR2: MNHNS and SASEGT. The CDR3 loop is CASRTMSGGEQYF. The CDR3 nucleotides are TGTGCCAGCAGGACTATGTCAGGTGGCGAGCAGTACTTC.

The CDR3: CAWSGAGTRVDEQFF. In DNA, the CDR3 is TGTGCCTGGAGTGGCGCCGGGACTAGAGTCGATGAGCAGTTCTTC. This chain uses TRBV30 with TRBJ2-1, with 8 bases aligning to TRBD2. V shed 1 base and J 8 bases; nucleotides not matched to a gene: 10. The CDR3 loop spans 15 amino acids. Germline values: CDR1 GTSNPN, CDR2 SVGIG (reference sequence).

This clonotype was recorded at least ten times. The gene calls are TRBV18 and TRBJ2-7; the match to TRBD1 covers 9 bases. This CDR3 has 16 residues. Germline CDR1 and CDR2: KGHSH and LQKENI. Unmatched junction bases numbered 11, after V lost 2 bases and J lost 6 bases. DNA for the CDR3: TGTGCCAGCTCACCAGGGACAGGGTCAGGACCGGGCGAGCAGTACTTC. The encoded protein is CASSPGTGSGPGEQYF.

This clonotype was counted at least ten times. This rearrangement joins TRBV20-1 to TRBJ2-1; either TRBD1 or TRBD2 may supply D (5 bases each). The CDR3 runs 14 residues. V was shortened by 2 bases and J by 5 bases, with 13 bases between the two germline ends. Looked up from germline, CDR1 is DFQATT and CDR2 is SNEGSKA (reference sequence). CDR3 loop: CSARSWDQNNEQFF. For the CDR3, the DNA is TGCAGTGCTAGATCGTGGGACCAAAACAATGAGCAGTTCTTC.

This clonotype was counted many times. For the CDR3, the DNA is TGTGCCAGCAGAGGAGAACAGGGGCACACTGAAGCTTTCTTT. Protein: CASRGEQGHTEAFF. The rearrangement joins TRBV7-9 to TRBJ1-1, with 7 bases identical to TRBD1. Trimming removed 6 bases from V and 3 bases from J; junction bases left unmatched: 7. The CDR3 totals 14 residues. The germline gives CDR1 SEHNR, CDR2 FQNEAQ (reference sequence).

This clonotype was found once. The CDR3 region has the DNA TGTGCCAGCAGCCAACCATACGGGACACTATATGAAGCTTTCTTT. It specifies CASSQPYGTLYEAFF. This chain joins TRBV14 and TRBJ1-1; D may be TRBD1 (6 bases). The CDR3 totals 15 residues. Germline V gives CDR1 SGHDN, CDR2 FVKESK. Trimming stripped 2 bases from V and 7 bases from J, with 17 bases between.

In this sample, this clonotype turned up many times. The chain recombines TRBV11-2 with TRBJ1-2; possible D gene TRBD1, 6 bases. The CDR3 loop spans 16 amino acids. V was cut by 4 bases and J by 5 bases, with 20 bases left in between. Germline loops: CDR1 SGHAT, CDR2 FQNNGV. The CDR3 DNA follows: TGTGCCAGCAGCTCCTTCACCCGACGGGACAATTATGGCTACACCTTC. Amino acids: CASSSFTRRDNYGYTF.

This clonotype was counted many times. This chain joins TRBV10-3 and TRBJ2-5; 11 bases match TRBD1. Trimming cost V 5 bases and J 2 bases; bases outside gene matches: 7. There are 16 residues in the CDR3. Germline lookup yields CDR1 ENHRY and CDR2 SYGVKD. The CDR3 DNA follows: TGTGCCATCAGTATAGGGACAGGGGGTTCTCAAGAGACCCAGTACTTC. Its translation is CAISIGTGGSQETQYF.

In this sample, this clonotype turned up many times. This chain joins TRBV20-1 and TRBJ2-7; 13 bases line up with TRBD2. After removal of 5 bases from V and 2 bases from J, the junction contained 12 bases not matched to a gene. The length of the CDR3 is 17 residues. Germline V gives CDR1 DFQATT, CDR2 SNEGSKA (reference sequence). The DNA for the CDR3 is TGCAGTGCTGATGCTTACCCGACTAGCGGGAGGACCTACGAGCAGTACTTC. This codes for CSADAYPTSGRTYEQYF.

This clonotype showed up many times. The CDR3 DNA reads TGTGCTAGTGGGACGGGATATACGCAGTATTTT. Amino acid sequence: CASGTGYTQYF. V gene TRBV12-5 combines with J gene TRBJ2-3; maybe TRBD2 (5 bases). The CDR3 is made up of 11 amino acids. CDR1 and CDR2 from the germline V gene are LGHNT and FRNRAP. V lost 6 bases and J lost 7, with 8 bases in between.

V usage is TRBV28 and J usage is TRBJ1-4; unclear D gene. In germline, CDR1 is MDHEN, CDR2 SYDVKM. The CDR3 has 14 residues. V gave up 7 bases and J gave up 7 bases, with 16 bases separating them. CDR3 nucleotide sequence: TGTGCCAGCACCCTAGGATTTGGTGGTGAAAAACTGTTTTTT. It translates to CASTLGFGGEKLFF.

About this clonotype itself: This likely reflects a read error, since a far larger clone is one base away. The chain joins TRBV6-5 to TRBJ1-2, with a tentative D call TRBD1 (5 bases). Germline lookup yields CDR1 MNHEY and CDR2 SVGAGI. There are 13 residues in the CDR3. Written as DNA, the CDR3 is TGTGCCTGCAGGGAAGGCCCAAACTATGGCTACACCTTC. Its protein product is CACREGPNYGYTF.